This passage covers 32 T cell receptor beta chains from one sample sequenced in a study of blood T cell repertoires in COVID-19. The method was immunoSEQ multiplex PCR; TCRdb's version includes in-frame clones alone and lacks a portion of them. The profile shows approximately 450,000 clones, 70% to 90% of them singletons. The sample taken for sequencing was PBMCs or T cells enriched from blood (not recorded which). These receptors came from a woman under 30 with acute COVID-19.

The chain recombines TRBV12-3 or TRBV12-4 with TRBJ2-1; perhaps TRBD2 as D (5 bases). The CDR3 extends over 13 amino acids. Trimming shortened V by 1 base and J by 9 bases, and 10 bases separated the two germline ends. CDR3 nucleotide sequence: TGTGCCAGCAGTTTAGGGAGGTGGGGTGAGCAGTTCTTC. This encodes CASSLGRWGEQFF.

This rearrangement joins TRBV7-2 to TRBJ1-2; D might be TRBD1 (6 bases). The germline gives CDR1 SGHTA, CDR2 FQGNSA. The V and J ends lost 4 bases and 4 bases respectively, with 7 bases between them. The CDR3 consists of 12 residues. The CDR3 DNA follows: TGTGCCAGCAGCTCACAGGGCTATGGCTACACCTTC. Amino acids: CASSSQGYGYTF.

This CDR3 reads CASSQITGQGGVCTDTQYF. In nucleotides, the CDR3 is TGTGCCAGCAGCCAAATTACGGGACAGGGGGGGGTTTGCACAGATACGCAGTATTTT. The chain is built from TRBV3-1 (or the pseudogene TRBV3-2) and TRBJ2-3; 11 nucleotides agree with TRBD1. The CDR3 consists of 19 residues. V lost 2 bases, J lost 1 base, and 11 bases stayed unmatched. Germline CDR1 and CDR2: LGHDT and YNNKEL (reference sequence).

This chain joins TRBV7-9 and TRBJ2-1, with 7 bases lining up with TRBD1. Germline lookup yields CDR1 SEHNR and CDR2 FQNEAQ (reference sequence). Trimming removed 4 bases from V and 0 bases from J; junction bases left unmatched: 3. This CDR3 is built from 15 residues. CDR3 sequence: CASSWSGGSYNEQFF. The CDR3 DNA follows: TGTGCCAGCAGCTGGTCAGGGGGCTCCTACAATGAGCAGTTCTTC. Drawing the rest from reference TRBV7-9 and TRBJ2-1, the complete variable domain is DTGVSQNPRHKITKRGQNVTFRCDPISEHNRLYWYRQTLGQGPEFLTYFQNEAQLEKSRLLSDRFSAERPKGSFSTLEIQRTEQGDSAMYLCASSWSGGSYNEQFFGPGTRLTVL.

This chain connects TRBV3-1 (or the pseudogene TRBV3-2) to TRBJ2-5; 7 bases are a match to TRBD2. The V gene end was trimmed by 3 bases and the J gene end by 2 bases; junction bases not matched to a gene: 15. The CDR3 runs 18 residues. The V gene's germline CDR1 is LGHDT and CDR2 YNNKEL (reference sequence). Here the CDR3 DNA reads TGTGCCAGCAGCCATCCTATTCTGGGACTAAAAGATCAAGAGACCCAGTACTTC. It yields the protein CASSHPILGLKDQETQYF.

This chain connects TRBV5-1 to TRBJ2-7; TRBD1 agrees at 8 bases. This CDR3 is 14 amino acids long. J lost 3 bases, V lost 3 bases, and 5 bases had no gene match. CDR1 and CDR2 from the germline V gene are SGHRS and YFSETQ. The CDR3 DNA reads TGCGCCAGCAGCTCTGGACAGGGTGGCTACGAGCAGTACTTC. Protein product: CASSSGQGGYEQYF.

This chain joins TRBV5-4 and TRBJ2-2, with 9 bases fitting TRBD2. The CDR3 consists of 13 residues. V shed 5 bases and J 4 bases; nucleotides not matched to a gene: 0. From germline, CDR1 is SGHNT and CDR2 YYREEE (reference sequence). The CDR3 DNA is TGTGCCAGCAGTAGCGGGGGCACCGGGGAGCTGTTTTTT. Translated, it gives CASSSGGTGELFF.

The chain combines TRBV7-9 with TRBJ2-3, with D possibly being TRBD2 (6 bases). This CDR3 has 15 residues. V was shortened by 1 base and J by 2 bases, with 10 bases between the two germline ends. CDR1 and CDR2 from the germline V gene are SEHNR and FQNEAQ (reference sequence). The chain's CDR3 is CASSLGIADTDTQYF. CDR3 in DNA: TGTGCCAGCAGCTTAGGGATAGCGGACACAGATACGCAGTATTTT.

This chain uses TRBV4-1 with TRBJ1-4, with D tentatively TRBD1 (6 bases). CDR1 and CDR2 from the germline V gene are MGHRA and YSYEKL. This CDR3 has 16 amino acids. Trimming cost V 2 bases and J 0 bases, with 10 bases left between them. CDR3: CASSQLDRATNEKLFF. In DNA form, the CDR3 reads TGCGCCAGCAGCCAACTGGACAGAGCAACTAATGAAAAACTGTTTTTT.

This clone was seen a handful of times. The rearrangement uses TRBV9 and TRBJ1-6, with TRBD1 identical over 8 bases. The V segment lost 0 bases and the J segment 8 bases; nucleotides outside the gene matches: 1. The CDR3 totals 14 residues. Germline assignment: CDR1 SGDLS and CDR2 YYNGEE. Here the CDR3 reads CASSVEQGDSPLHF. As DNA, the CDR3 is TGTGCCAGCAGCGTAGAACAGGGGGATTCACCCCTCCACTTT.

The DNA of the CDR3 is TGTGCCACCAGTGATTCTGGGACAGGGGGAAAACTGTTTTTT. Translated: CATSDSGTGGKLFF. This chain joins TRBV24-1 and TRBJ1-4; 11 bases match TRBD1. V shed 2 bases and J 10 bases; nucleotides not matched to a gene: 2. Germline CDR1 reads KGHDR; CDR2 reads SFDVKD. The CDR3 is 14 amino acids.

The V and J genes are TRBV5-1 and TRBJ1-1; weak D call: TRBD1 (6 bases). Per the germline V gene, CDR1 is SGHRS and CDR2 is YFSETQ. Between the trimmed V and J ends, which lost 0 bases and 10 bases, there was a span of 16 bases. This CDR3 comprises 14 residues. CDR3 loop: CASSLVGGGGSAFF. The CDR3 DNA is TGCGCCAGCAGCTTGGTCGGGGGAGGGGGATCAGCTTTCTTT.

This chain links TRBV24-1 with TRBJ1-1; D unclear. This CDR3 has 12 amino acids. Germline loops: CDR1 KGHDR, CDR2 SFDVKD. V shed 9 bases and J shed 3 bases, with 10 bases lying between them. CDR3 region: CATQDTDTEAFF. The CDR3 nucleotides read TGTGCCACCCAGGATACTGACACTGAAGCTTTCTTT.

J is TRBJ2-7 and V is TRBV5-1, with 10 bases lining up with TRBD2. The CDR3 runs 15 residues. Per germline, CDR1 SGHRS and CDR2 YFSETQ. V gave up 5 bases and J gave up 0 bases; unmatched junction bases: 5. The DNA of the CDR3 is TGCGCCAGCAGACTCGGACTAGCGGACTCCTACGAGCAGTACTTC. This gives the protein CASRLGLADSYEQYF.

V gene TRBV27 combines with J gene TRBJ2-1, with 7 nucleotides matching TRBD2. Trimming cost V 4 bases and J 4 bases; bases outside gene matches: 4. The length of the CDR3 is 14 residues. Germline loops: CDR1 MNHEY, CDR2 SMNVEV (reference sequence). This CDR3 reads CASSYGDYYNEQFF. In DNA, the CDR3 is TGTGCCAGCAGTTACGGGGACTATTACAATGAGCAGTTCTTC.

The chain uses TRBV6-5 and TRBJ2-1; 9 bases agree with TRBD1. Per the germline V gene, CDR1 is MNHEY and CDR2 is SVGAGI. CDR3 length: 14 amino acids. J lost 6 bases, V lost 6 bases, and 6 bases had no gene match. CDR3 sequence (DNA): TGTGCCAGCAGAACAGGGGGCTCTGGCAATGAGCAGTTCTTC. Its translation is CASRTGGSGNEQFF.

The V gene is TRBV28, the J gene TRBJ1-5; the D is unclear. The CDR3 sequence is 13 residues long. In germline, CDR1 is MDHEN, CDR2 SYDVKM. The V end lost 7 bases, the J end lost 10 bases, and 17 bases lay between the germline ends. The CDR3 loop is CASTPPVGVPQHF. The CDR3 bases are TGTGCCAGCACCCCCCCAGTCGGGGTACCCCAGCATTTT.

The chain joins TRBV4-2 to TRBJ2-7; TRBD2 aligns across 15 bases. V lost 0 bases and J lost 0; bases outside the gene matches: 12. Germline CDR1 and CDR2: LGHNA and YNFKEQ. The CDR3 has 21 amino acids. CDR3 sequence reads: CASSQEGTSGGNIISSYEQYF. The CDR3 DNA follows: TGTGCCAGCAGCCAAGAAGGGACTAGCGGGGGGAACATTATAAGCTCCTACGAGCAGTACTTC.

The rearrangement joins TRBV5-4 to TRBJ1-2, with TRBD1 identical over 9 bases. V trimming: 3 bases; J trimming: 6 bases; junction bases outside the gene matches: 6. There are 14 residues in the CDR3. Looked up from germline, CDR1 is SGHNT and CDR2 is YYREEE (reference sequence). CDR3 sequence (DNA): TGTGCCAGCAGCTGGGGGACAGGGCCGAATGGCTACACCTTC. This codes for CASSWGTGPNGYTF.

This clone has just one count. CDR3 region: CASSLGTRDEQFF. In nucleotides, the CDR3 is TGTGCCAGCAGCTTAGGTACACGGGATGAGCAGTTCTTC. The chain recombines TRBV11-1 with TRBJ2-1; no reliable D call. Germline V gene lookup returns CDR1 SGHAT and CDR2 FQDESV (reference sequence). The CDR3 has 13 residues. With 1 base removed from V and 8 bases from J, the gap between germline ends came to 9 bases.

The CDR3 loop is CASSLRGTQETQYF. Here the CDR3 DNA reads TGTGCCAGCAGCCTCCGGGGGACGCAAGAGACCCAGTACTTC. This chain links TRBV5-4 with TRBJ2-5, with a possible D match to TRBD2 (6 bases). Germline V lookup: CDR1 SGHNT, CDR2 YYREEE (reference sequence). The V end was cut by 4 bases, the J end by 2 bases, with 12 bases between. This CDR3 comprises 14 residues.

The chain carries TRBV5-4 and TRBJ2-7; maybe TRBD1 (6 bases). Germline V gene sequence: CDR1 SGHNT, CDR2 YYREEE (reference sequence). The CDR3 totals 15 residues. V was trimmed by 4 bases and J by 3 bases, leaving 17 bases between them. CDR3 sequence (DNA): TGTGCCAGCAGCGGGGCGGCGCAGGGGTTCTACGAGCAGTACTTC. Translation gives CASSGAAQGFYEQYF. The full variable domain, its missing parts supplied by reference TRBV5-4 and TRBJ2-7, is ETGVTQSPTHLIKTRGQQVTLRCSSQSGHNTVSWYQQALGQGPQFIFQYYREEENGRGNFPPRFSGLQFPNYSSELNVNALELDDSALYLCASSGAAQGFYEQYFGPGTRLTVT.

The chain joins TRBV18 to TRBJ2-1, with D possibly TRBD1 on 5 matching bases. The germline V and J ends were trimmed by 3 bases and 8 bases, with 11 bases remaining between them. CDR1 and CDR2 (germline): KGHSH, LQKENI. The CDR3 has 13 residues. As DNA, the CDR3 is TGTGCCAGCTCACCGCTCCAGGGTGATGAGCAGTTCTTC. Its protein is CASSPLQGDEQFF.

This chain connects TRBV19 to TRBJ1-4; D uncertain. V shed 4 bases and J shed 5 bases, with 11 bases lying between them. The CDR3 has 14 residues. Germline assignment: CDR1 LNHDA and CDR2 SQIVND (reference sequence). CDR3 DNA: TGTGCCAGTAGTACCGGCGGTACCAATGAAAAACTGTTTTTT. Translated, it gives CASSTGGTNEKLFF.

V gene TRBV19 combines with J gene TRBJ2-6; D gene unclear. The CDR3 loop spans 14 amino acids. Germline V gene sequence: CDR1 LNHDA, CDR2 SQIVND (reference sequence). Trimming removed 6 bases from V and 3 bases from J, with 9 bases in between. The CDR3 DNA sequence: TGTGCCAGTAGCGGGTTATATGGGGCCAACGTCCTGACTTTC. It encodes CASSGLYGANVLTF.

The rearrangement joins TRBV15 to TRBJ1-2; D is uncertain. The germline CDR1 and CDR2 sequences are LNHNV and YYDKDF (reference sequence). The CDR3 totals 16 residues. V was pared by 4 bases and J by 1 base, with 16 bases between. The CDR3 is CATSTVTGSFNYGYTF. CDR3 coding DNA: TGTGCCACCAGCACCGTCACGGGGTCTTTTAACTATGGCTACACCTTC.

Concerning this clone: The same CDR3 can be traced to other DNA sequences in this sample. The rearrangement links TRBV5-6 to TRBJ1-1; D is unresolved. Trimming shortened V by 2 bases and J by 1 base, and 6 bases separated the two germline ends. The CDR3 covers 13 residues. Looked up from germline, CDR1 is SGHDT and CDR2 is YYEEEE. The CDR3 DNA sequence: TGTGCCAGCAGCTTAGCGGGGAACACTGAAGCTTTCTTT. Translated, it gives CASSLAGNTEAFF.

This chain connects TRBV5-1 to TRBJ1-1, with TRBD1 identical over 7 bases. Germline V gene lookup returns CDR1 SGHRS and CDR2 YFSETQ. The CDR3 runs to 13 residues. Trimming cost V 0 bases and J 11 bases; bases outside gene matches: 7. The CDR3: CASSLGETGRAFF. CDR3 DNA sequence: TGCGCCAGCAGCTTGGGTGAGACAGGGAGGGCTTTCTTT.

The chain links TRBV5-1 to TRBJ2-3; 9 bases are shared with TRBD1. Germline V gives CDR1 SGHRS, CDR2 YFSETQ. The ends lost 4 bases at V and 4 bases at J; junction bases unmatched: 7. The CDR3 has 15 residues. CDR3 region: CASSLWGDRADTQYF. The CDR3 bases are TGCGCCAGCAGCCTCTGGGGGGACAGGGCAGATACGCAGTATTTT. Full variable domain (remainder filled in from reference TRBV5-1 and TRBJ2-3): KAGVTQTPRYLIKTRGQQVTLSCSPISGHRSVSWYQQTPGQGLQFLFEYFSETQRNKGNFPGRFSGRQFSNSRSEMNVSTLELGDSALYLCASSLWGDRADTQYFGPGTRLTVL.

V usage is TRBV5-5 and J usage is TRBJ2-3; D remains ambiguous. V lost 1 base to trimming and J lost 0 bases, with 6 bases between them. CDR1 SGHKS and CDR2 YYEKEE come from the germline V gene (reference sequence). This CDR3 contains 14 residues. CDR3 bases: TGTGCCAGCAGCTTGTCGTCTAGCACAGATACGCAGTATTTT. This encodes CASSLSSSTDTQYF.

The rearrangement links TRBV5-5 to TRBJ1-3; D unclear. The V end was cut by 1 base, the J end by 8 bases, with 4 bases between. CDR1 and CDR2 (germline): SGHKS, YYEKEE (reference sequence). The CDR3 has 11 residues. The CDR3 bases are TGTGCCAGCAGCTTGCTTGACACCATATATTTT. As protein: CASSLLDTIYF.

This chain connects TRBV9 to TRBJ2-4; possible D gene TRBD1, 6 bases. Germline values: CDR1 SGDLS, CDR2 YYNGEE. This CDR3 spans 14 amino acids. Between the trimmed V and J ends, which lost 0 bases and 4 bases, there was a span of 8 bases. The CDR3 DNA reads as TGTGCCAGCAGCGTAGATGGACAGAAAAACATTCAGTACTTC. Encoded protein: CASSVDGQKNIQYF.